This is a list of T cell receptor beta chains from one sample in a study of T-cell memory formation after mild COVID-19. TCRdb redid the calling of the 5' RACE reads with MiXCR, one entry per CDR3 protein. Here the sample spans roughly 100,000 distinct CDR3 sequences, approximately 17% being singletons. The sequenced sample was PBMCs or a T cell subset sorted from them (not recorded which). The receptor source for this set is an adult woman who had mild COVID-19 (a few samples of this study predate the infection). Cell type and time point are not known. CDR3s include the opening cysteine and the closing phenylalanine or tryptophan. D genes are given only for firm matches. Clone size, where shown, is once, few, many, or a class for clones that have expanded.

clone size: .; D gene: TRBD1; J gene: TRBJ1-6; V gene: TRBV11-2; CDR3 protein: CASSFTGGSPLHF; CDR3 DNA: TGTGCCAGCAGCTTTACAGGGGGTTCACCCCTCCACTTT
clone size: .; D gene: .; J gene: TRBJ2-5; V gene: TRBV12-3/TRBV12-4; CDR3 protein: CASSWGTGRKETQYF; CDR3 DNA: TGTGCCAGCAGTTGGGGCACCGGACGGAAAGAGACCCAGTACTTC
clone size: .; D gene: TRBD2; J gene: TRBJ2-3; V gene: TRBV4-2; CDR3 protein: CASSQEGATSGSYPDTQYF; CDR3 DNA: TGTGCCAGCAGCCAAGAGGGGGCCACTAGCGGGAGCTACCCAGATACGCAGTATTTT
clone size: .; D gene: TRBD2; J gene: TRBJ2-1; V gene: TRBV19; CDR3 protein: CASKEGSGREQFF; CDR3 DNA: TGTGCCAGTAAGGAGGGCTCCGGGAGGGAGCAGTTCTTC
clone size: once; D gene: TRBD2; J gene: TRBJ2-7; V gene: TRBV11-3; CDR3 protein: CASSSTTSGRAWEQYF; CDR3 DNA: TGTGCCAGCAGCTCCACTACTAGCGGGAGGGCCTGGGAGCAGTACTTC
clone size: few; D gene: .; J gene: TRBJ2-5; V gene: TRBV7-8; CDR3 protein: CASSLQGGWSQETQYF; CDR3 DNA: TGTGCCAGCAGCCTCCAGGGGGGGTGGAGCCAAGAGACCCAGTACTTC
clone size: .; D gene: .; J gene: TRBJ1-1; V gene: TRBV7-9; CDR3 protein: CASSLLDQAFF; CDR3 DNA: TGTGCCAGCAGCCTCCTGGACCAAGCTTTCTTT
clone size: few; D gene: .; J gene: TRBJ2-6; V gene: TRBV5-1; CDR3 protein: CASSVDGNSGANVLTF; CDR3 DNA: TGCGCCAGCAGCGTGGACGGCAACTCTGGGGCCAACGTCCTGACTTTC
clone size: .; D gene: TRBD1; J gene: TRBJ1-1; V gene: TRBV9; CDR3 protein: CASSAITGVRTEAFF; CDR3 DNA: TGTGCCAGCAGCGCTATTACAGGGGTGAGGACTGAAGCTTTCTTT
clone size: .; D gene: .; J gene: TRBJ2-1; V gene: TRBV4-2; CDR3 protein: CASSQDLNEQFF; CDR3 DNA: TGTGCCAGCAGCCAAGATTTGAATGAGCAGTTCTTC
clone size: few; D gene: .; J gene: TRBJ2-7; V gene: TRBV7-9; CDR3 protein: CASSFRLRDSRAYEQYF; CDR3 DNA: TGTGCCAGCAGCTTCCGACTGAGAGACTCCAGGGCCTACGAGCAGTACTTC
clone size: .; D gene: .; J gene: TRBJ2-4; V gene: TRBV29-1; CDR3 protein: CSVDERGDENIQYF; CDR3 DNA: TGCAGCGTTGATGAAAGGGGGGATGAAAACATTCAGTACTTC
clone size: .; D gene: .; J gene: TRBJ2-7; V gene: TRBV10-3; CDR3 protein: CALGPGNEQYF; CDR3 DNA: TGTGCCTTGGGGCCGGGTAACGAGCAGTACTTC
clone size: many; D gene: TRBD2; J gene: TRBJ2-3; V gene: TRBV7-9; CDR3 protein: CASSFPTSGFDTQYF; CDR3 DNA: TGTGCCAGCAGCTTCCCGACTAGCGGATTCGATACGCAGTATTTT
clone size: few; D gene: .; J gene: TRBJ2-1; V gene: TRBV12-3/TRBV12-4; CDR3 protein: CASNPSGGPPNEQFF; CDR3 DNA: TGTGCCAGCAATCCCTCCGGGGGCCCACCCAATGAGCAGTTCTTC
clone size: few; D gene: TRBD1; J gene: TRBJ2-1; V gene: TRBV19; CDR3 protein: CASSIWGQGYNEQFF; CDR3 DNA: TGTGCCAGTAGTATATGGGGACAGGGGTACAATGAGCAGTTCTTC
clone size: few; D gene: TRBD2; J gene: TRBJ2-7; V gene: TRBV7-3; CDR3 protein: CASSPRRLAGAHLNEQYF; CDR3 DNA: TGTGCCAGCAGCCCGCGACGACTAGCTGGGGCCCACTTGAACGAGCAGTACTTC
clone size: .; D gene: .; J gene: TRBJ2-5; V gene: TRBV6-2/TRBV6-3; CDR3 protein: CASSPIPDGTKETQYF; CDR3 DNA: TGTGCCAGCAGCCCTATCCCAGACGGAACTAAAGAGACCCAGTACTTC
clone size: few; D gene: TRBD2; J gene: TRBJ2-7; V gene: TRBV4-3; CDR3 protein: CASSQDRASGRYYEQYF; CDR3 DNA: TGCGCCAGCAGCCAAGATCGAGCTAGCGGGAGATATTACGAGCAGTACTTC
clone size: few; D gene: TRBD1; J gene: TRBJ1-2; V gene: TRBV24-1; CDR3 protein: CATSDPTGGHGYTF; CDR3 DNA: TGTGCCACCAGTGACCCGACAGGGGGCCATGGCTACACCTTC
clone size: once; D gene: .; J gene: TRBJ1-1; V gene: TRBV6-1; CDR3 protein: CASAPWGTEAFF; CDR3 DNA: TGTGCCAGCGCCCCGTGGGGTACTGAAGCTTTCTTT
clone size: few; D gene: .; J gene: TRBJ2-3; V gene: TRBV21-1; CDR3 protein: CASSKNRTVSTDTQYF; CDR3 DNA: TGTGCCAGCAGCAAAAATCGGACAGTATCCACAGATACGCAGTATTTT
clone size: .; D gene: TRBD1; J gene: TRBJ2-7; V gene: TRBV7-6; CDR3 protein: CASSNRQGQSYEQYF; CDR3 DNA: TGTGCCAGCAGCAACCGACAGGGCCAATCCTACGAGCAGTACTTC
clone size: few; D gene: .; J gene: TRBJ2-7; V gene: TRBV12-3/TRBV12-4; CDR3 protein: CASSFPRGGNPYEQYF; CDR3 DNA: TGTGCCAGCAGTTTCCCTAGGGGCGGCAATCCCTACGAGCAGTACTTC
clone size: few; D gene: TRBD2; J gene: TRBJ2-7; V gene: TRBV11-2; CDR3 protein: CASSLTTSGATYEQYF; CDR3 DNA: TGTGCCAGCAGCCTGACTACTAGCGGGGCCACCTACGAGCAGTACTTC
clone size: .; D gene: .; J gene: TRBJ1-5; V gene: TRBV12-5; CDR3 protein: CASGLFGGNQPQHF; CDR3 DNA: TGTGCTAGTGGTTTGTTCGGGGGGAATCAGCCCCAGCATTTT
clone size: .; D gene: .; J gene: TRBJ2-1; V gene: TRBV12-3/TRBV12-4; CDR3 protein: CASSRGPGVAPEEQFF; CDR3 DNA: TGTGCCAGCAGCCGCGGACCGGGGGTTGCCCCGGAAGAGCAGTTCTTC
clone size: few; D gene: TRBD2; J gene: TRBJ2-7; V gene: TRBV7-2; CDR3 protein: CASSLSGTSRYEQYF; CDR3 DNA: TGTGCCAGCAGCTTGTCCGGGACTAGTCGCTACGAGCAGTACTTC
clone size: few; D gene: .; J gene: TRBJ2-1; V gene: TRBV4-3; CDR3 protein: CASSQAYNEQFF; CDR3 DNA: TGCGCCAGCAGCCAAGCGTATAATGAGCAGTTCTTC
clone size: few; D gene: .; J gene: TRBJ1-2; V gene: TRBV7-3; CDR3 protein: CASSLTGGPLYTF; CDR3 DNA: TGTGCCAGCAGCTTAACGGGTGGCCCCCTCTACACCTTC
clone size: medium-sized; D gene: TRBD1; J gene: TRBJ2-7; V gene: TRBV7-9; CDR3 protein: CASSLVNRGVDEQYF; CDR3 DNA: TGTGCCAGCAGCTTAGTGAACAGGGGTGTGGACGAGCAGTACTTC
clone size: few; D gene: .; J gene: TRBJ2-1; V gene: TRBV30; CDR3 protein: CAWIGRLNGYNEQFF; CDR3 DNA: TGTGCCTGGATCGGACGGCTGAACGGGTACAATGAGCAGTTCTTC
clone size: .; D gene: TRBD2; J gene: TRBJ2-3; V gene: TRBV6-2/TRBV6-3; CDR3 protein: CASSQLLAGGPSSTQYF; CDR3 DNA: TGTGCCAGCAGCCAATTACTAGCGGGAGGACCGTCTAGTACGCAGTATTTT
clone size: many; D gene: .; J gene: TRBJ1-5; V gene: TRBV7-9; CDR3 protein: CASSLGRDSNQPQHF; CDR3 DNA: TGTGCCAGCAGCTTAGGCAGGGATAGCAATCAGCCCCAGCATTTT
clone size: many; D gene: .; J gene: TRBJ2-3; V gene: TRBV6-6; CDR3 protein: CASSSGVQGIVDTQYF; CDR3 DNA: TGTGCCAGCAGTTCTGGGGTGCAGGGGATCGTAGATACGCAGTATTTT
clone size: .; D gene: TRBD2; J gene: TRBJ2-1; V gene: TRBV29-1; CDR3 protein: CSVEDGGASGRGEQFF; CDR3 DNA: TGCAGCGTTGAAGATGGGGGGGCTAGCGGGAGAGGTGAGCAGTTCTTC
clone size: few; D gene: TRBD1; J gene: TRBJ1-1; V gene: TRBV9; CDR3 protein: CASSRITGGEDTEAFF; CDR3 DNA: TGTGCCAGCAGCCGAATCACAGGGGGCGAGGACACTGAAGCTTTCTTT
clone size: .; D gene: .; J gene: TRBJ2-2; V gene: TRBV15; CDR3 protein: CATSREIGRMNTGELFF; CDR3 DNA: TGTGCCACCAGCAGAGAAATAGGGCGGATGAACACCGGGGAGCTGTTTTTT
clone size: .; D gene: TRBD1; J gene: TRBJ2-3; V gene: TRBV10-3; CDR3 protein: CAISEGDRGVPDTQYF; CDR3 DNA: TGTGCCATCAGTGAGGGGGACAGGGGGGTGCCAGATACGCAGTATTTT
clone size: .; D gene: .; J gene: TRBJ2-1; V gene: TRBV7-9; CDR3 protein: CASSAQLSGEGEQFF; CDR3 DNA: TGTGCCAGCAGCGCTCAACTGAGCGGCGAGGGGGAGCAGTTCTTC
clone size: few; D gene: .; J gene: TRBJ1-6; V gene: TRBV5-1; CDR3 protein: CASSPRFEGNSPLHF; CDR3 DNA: TGCGCCAGCAGCCCCCGCTTCGAGGGTAATTCACCCCTCCACTTT
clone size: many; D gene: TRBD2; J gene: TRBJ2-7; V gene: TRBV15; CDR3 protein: CATSRGAGGLYEQYF; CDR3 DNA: TGTGCCACCAGCAGAGGTGCGGGAGGGCTATACGAGCAGTACTTC
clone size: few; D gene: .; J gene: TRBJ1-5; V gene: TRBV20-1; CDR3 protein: CSAPTTGNQPQHF; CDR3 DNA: TGCAGTGCTCCTACGACGGGCAATCAGCCCCAGCATTTT
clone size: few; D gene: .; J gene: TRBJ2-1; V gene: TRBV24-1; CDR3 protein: CATSDLTLNEQFF; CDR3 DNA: TGTGCCACCAGTGATCTCACCCTCAATGAGCAGTTCTTC
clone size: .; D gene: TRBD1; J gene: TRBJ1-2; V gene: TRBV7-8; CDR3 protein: CASSLPGQDFYGYTF; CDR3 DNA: TGTGCCAGCAGCTTGCCGGGACAGGACTTCTATGGCTACACCTTC
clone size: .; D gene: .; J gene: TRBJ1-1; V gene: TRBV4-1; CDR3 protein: CASSQEGHWTEAFF; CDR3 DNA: TGCGCCAGCAGCCAAGAGGGACATTGGACTGAAGCTTTCTTT
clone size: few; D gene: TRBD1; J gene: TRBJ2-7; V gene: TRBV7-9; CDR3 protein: CATGHGTGPYEQYF; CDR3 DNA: TGTGCCACCGGTCACGGGACAGGCCCCTACGAGCAGTACTTC
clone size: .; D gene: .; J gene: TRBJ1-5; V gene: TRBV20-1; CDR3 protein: CSASTSGAAALVSNQPQHF; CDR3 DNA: TGCAGTGCCAGCACTTCGGGGGCAGCCGCTCTAGTTAGCAATCAGCCCCAGCATTTT
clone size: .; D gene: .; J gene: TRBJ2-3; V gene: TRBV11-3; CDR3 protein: CASGAPTDTQYF; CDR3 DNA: TGTGCCAGCGGAGCGCCCACAGATACGCAGTATTTT
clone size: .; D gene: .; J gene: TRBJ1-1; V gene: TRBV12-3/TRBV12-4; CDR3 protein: CASRRGGSNTEAFF; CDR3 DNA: TGTGCCAGCAGACGCGGGGGGTCGAACACTGAAGCTTTCTTT
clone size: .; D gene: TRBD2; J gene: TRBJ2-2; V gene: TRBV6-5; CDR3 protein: CASSRGTSGMEELFF; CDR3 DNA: TGTGCCAGCAGTCGAGGGACTAGCGGGATGGAGGAGCTGTTTTTT
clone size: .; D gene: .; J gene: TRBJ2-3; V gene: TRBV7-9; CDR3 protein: CASSLSPGMSTDTQYF; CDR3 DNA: TGTGCCAGCAGCCTCTCCCCCGGGATGAGCACAGATACGCAGTATTTT
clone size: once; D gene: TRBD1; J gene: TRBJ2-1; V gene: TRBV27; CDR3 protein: CASGVGTAAYNEQFF; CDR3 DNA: TGTGCCAGCGGGGTCGGGACAGCGGCTTACAATGAGCAGTTCTTC
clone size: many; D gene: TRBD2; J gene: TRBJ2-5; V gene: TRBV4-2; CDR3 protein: CASSQDSAGGPETQYF; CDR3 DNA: TGTGCCAGCAGCCAAGATTCGGCGGGAGGGCCAGAGACCCAGTACTTC
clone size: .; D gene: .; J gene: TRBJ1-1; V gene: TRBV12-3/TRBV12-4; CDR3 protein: CASSFGGALYTEAFF; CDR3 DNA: TGTGCCAGCAGTTTTGGGGGGGCACTTTACACTGAAGCTTTCTTT